The clone carrying this TCR beta chain was recorded at least ten times. Investigators prepared the TCR beta libraries by applying iRepertoire HTBI primers and Arm-PCR of CDR3 regions. TCRdb independently ran MiXCR on the multiplex PCR reads; one entry per CDR3 protein. The table shows 200,000 to 250,000 distinct CDR3 sequences, with less than 20% occurring only once. Time point meaning: newly diagnosed GD, antithyroid drugs for less than 3 months. PBMCs were the source of the RNA used for TCR sequencing. This entry comes from a study of regulatory T cells in long-lasting Graves disease. Study details: Graves' patients, newly diagnosed, had taken antithyroid drugs under 3 months.

Germline trimming cut 2 bases from V and 3 bases from J; bases unmatched to any gene: 10. Germline V lookup: CDR1 LGHDT, CDR2 YNNKEL (reference sequence). There are 17 residues in the CDR3. A further study also used this sample, focusing on T cells in Graves' hyperthyroidism and ophthalmopathy. According to that study: Aged 18 to 65, the patients had hyperthyroidism that was newly diagnosed and had lasted under 2 months. An initial round of RT-PCR targeting the TCR CDR3 relied on the HTBI primer set. Classification by a 13 V-J model distinguished ophthalmopathy from stable hyperthyroidism.

This TCR was recovered from a woman aged 25 to 39 with Graves disease. J is TRBJ2-3 and V is TRBV3-1, with TRBD1 identical over 8 bases. The sequences come from peripheral blood mononuclear cells (PBMCs), collected at new diagnosis, from a patient treated with antithyroid drugs. The CDR3 coding sequence is TGTGCCAGCAGCCAATTAGTGCGGGACAGGTCGACAGATACGCAGTATTTT. Its translation: CASSQLVRDRSTDTQYF.